A single sample gave rise to the 25 T cell receptor beta chains below, sequenced in a study of radiotherapy plus CTLA-4 blockade in lung cancer (dated by TCRdb to the late 2010s). The library was generated by the immunoSEQ multiplex PCR assay. TCRdb obtained this table from immuneACCESS and retained in-frame rearrangements with V and J assigned. These tables miss some clones; where compared with another copy, unresolved V genes account for less than half of the shortfall, and the remainder is unexplained. Counted in this sample were some 110,000 clones; 70% to 90% of them appeared once. About 7% of the sample lies in the top ten. The sample in question was peripheral blood, obtained from a patient treated with radiotherapy plus ipilimumab. The receptors shown here come from a human donor with non-small cell lung cancer that progressed on radiotherapy plus ipilimumab.

The J gene is TRBJ2-3, the V gene TRBV7-9; D remains unclear. V lost 5 bases, J lost 0 bases, and 15 bases lay in between. The length of the CDR3 is 16 residues. In germline, CDR1 is SEHNR, CDR2 FQNEAQ (reference sequence). CDR3 nucleotide sequence: TGTGCCAGCAGCCTCCACCTGACGGAGAGCACAGATACGCAGTATTTT. It yields the protein CASSLHLTESTDTQYF.

The chain joins TRBV18 to TRBJ1-2, with D possibly being TRBD1 (5 bases). The CDR3 consists of 12 residues. The germline CDR1 and CDR2 sequences are KGHSH and LQKENI. The germline V and J ends were trimmed by 5 bases and 5 bases, with 9 bases remaining between them. CDR3 sequence (DNA): TGTGCCAGCTCATCCTCAGGGTATGGCTACACCTTC. Translated: CASSSSGYGYTF. Complete variable domain (other parts from reference TRBV18 and TRBJ1-2): NAGVMQNPRHLVRRRGQEARLRCSPMKGHSHVYWYRQLPEEGLKFMVYLQKENIIDESGMPKERFSAEFPKEGPSILRIQQVVRGDSAAYFCASSSSGYGYTFGSGTRLTVV.

With respect to this clone: The junction departs from germline at one end; a sequencing error may be responsible. This chain joins TRBV5-8 and TRBJ2-1; TRBD2 aligns across 15 bases. Germline CDR1 reads SGHTS; CDR2 reads YDEGEE. The CDR3 length is 15 residues. CDR3 sequence: CASRLGLAGGSEQFF. The DNA for the CDR3 is TGTGCCAGCAGGTTGGGACTAGCGGGAGGAAGTGAGCAGTTCTTC.

J is TRBJ2-7 and V is TRBV2; unclear D gene. Deletions cut 4 bases from V and 3 bases from J, with 1 base between. CDR3 length: 10 amino acids. Germline V gene lookup returns CDR1 SNHLY and CDR2 FYNNEI. CDR3 amino acids: CASSVYEQYF. CDR3 nucleotides: TGTGCCAGCAGTGTCTACGAGCAGTACTTC.

The J gene is TRBJ2-7, the V gene TRBV5-1, with D possibly being TRBD1 (6 bases). The V end was cut by 4 bases, the J end by 0 bases, with 11 bases between. CDR1 SGHRS and CDR2 YFSETQ come from the germline V gene. This CDR3 has 14 residues. Written as DNA, the CDR3 is TGCGCCAGCAGCGCCACAGGGAGCTCCTACGAGCAGTACTTC. Protein: CASSATGSSYEQYF.

The chain couples TRBV25-1 to TRBJ1-5; D is undetermined. CDR3 length: 14 residues. Germline V CDR1 and CDR2: MGHDK, SYGVNS. V dropped 2 bases and J dropped 6 bases, with 11 bases sitting between them. CDR3 residues: CASSELEGAQPQHF. The CDR3 DNA reads TGTGCCAGCAGTGAACTGGAGGGCGCTCAGCCCCAGCATTTT.

This chain uses TRBV29-1 with TRBJ1-2; D might be TRBD1 (6 bases). Per the germline V gene, CDR1 is SQVTM and CDR2 is ANQGSEA. The CDR3 has 14 amino acids. Between the trimmed V and J ends, which lost 0 bases and 4 bases, there was a span of 12 bases. The CDR3 spells CSVEETGPSYGYTF. CDR3 DNA sequence: TGCAGCGTTGAAGAGACAGGCCCTAGCTATGGCTACACCTTC.

This chain uses TRBV11-3 with TRBJ2-2; 13 nucleotides line up with TRBD2. V lost 5 bases to trimming and J lost 6 bases; unmatched junction nucleotides: 0. The CDR3 is 14 amino acids. From germline, CDR1 is SGHNT and CDR2 YENEEA. Here the CDR3 DNA reads TGTGCCAGCAGCACTAGCGGGAGGGCCGGGGAGCTGTTTTTT. It specifies CASSTSGRAGELFF.

The rearrangement joins TRBV6-1 to TRBJ1-2, with D possibly being TRBD1 (6 bases). This CDR3 has 16 residues. V was shortened by 2 bases and J by 4 bases, with 17 bases between the two germline ends. CDR1 is MNHNS and CDR2 is SASEGT in the germline V gene. The CDR3 region is CASSEMEQGLLYGYTF. CDR3 DNA: TGTGCCAGCAGTGAAATGGAACAGGGCCTCCTCTATGGCTACACCTTC.

The sample holds one count of this clone. V gene TRBV11-3 combines with J gene TRBJ1-3; 8 positions match TRBD1. CDR1 and CDR2 (germline): SGHNT, YENEEA. The CDR3 runs to 14 residues. J was trimmed by 4 bases and V by 8 bases; bases with no gene match: 7. CDR3 in DNA: TGTGCCAGCTCAAACAGGGGGAAAGGAAACACCATATATTTT. Translated, it gives CASSNRGKGNTIYF. Combining the CDR3 with reference TRBV11-3 and TRBJ1-3 gives the whole variable domain EAGVVQSPRYKIIEKKQPVAFWCNPISGHNTLYWYLQNLGQGPELLIRYENEEAVDDSQLPKDRFSAERLKGVDSTLKIQPAELGDSAVYLCASSNRGKGNTIYFGEGSWLTVV.

The J gene is TRBJ2-3, the V gene TRBV2, with D perhaps TRBD1 or TRBD2 (5 bases each). In germline, CDR1 is SNHLY, CDR2 FYNNEI. With 6 bases removed from V and 2 bases from J, the gap between germline ends came to 15 bases. This CDR3 contains 15 residues. The CDR3 spells CASRSRDLLTDTQYF. The CDR3 nucleotides read TGTGCCAGCAGAAGCCGGGACCTCCTCACAGATACGCAGTATTTT. The full variable domain, its missing parts supplied by reference TRBV2 and TRBJ2-3, is EPEVTQTPSHQVTQMGQEVILRCVPISNHLYFYWYRQILGQKVEFLVSFYNNEISEKSEIFDDQFSVERPDGSNFTLKIRSTKLEDSAMYFCASRSRDLLTDTQYFGPGTRLTVL.

The chain employs TRBV5-4 and TRBJ2-7; 9 positions agree with TRBD1. The CDR3 has 16 amino acids. V shed 0 bases, J shed 3 bases, and the junction held 7 bases outside the gene matches. The germline gives CDR1 SGHNT, CDR2 YYREEE (reference sequence). The CDR3 protein is CASSLASGTGLYEQYF. CDR3 bases: TGTGCCAGCAGCTTGGCCTCCGGGACAGGGCTCTACGAGCAGTACTTC.

The chain joins TRBV6-5 to TRBJ2-3, with TRBD1 matching over 7 bases. CDR3 length: 14 amino acids. Germline CDR1 is MNHEY and CDR2 is SVGAGI. Losses at the gene ends were 6 bases for V and 4 bases for J; bases not matched to a gene: 7. In DNA, the CDR3 is TGTGCCAGCAGCCACAGGGGCGCTTCAGATACGCAGTATTTT. Protein product: CASSHRGASDTQYF.

The V and J genes are TRBV5-1 and TRBJ2-7, with unresolved D. CDR1 SGHRS and CDR2 YFSETQ come from the germline V gene. V was clipped by 6 bases and J by 2 bases, with 12 bases between them. The CDR3 length is 13 residues. The CDR3 DNA reads as TGCGCCAGCAATTTGGCGCTTACCTACGAGCAGTACTTC. Translated, it gives CASNLALTYEQYF.

The gene calls are TRBV7-2 and TRBJ2-1; D unresolved. Trimming stripped 3 bases from V and 7 bases from J, with 13 bases between. The germline V gene has CDR1 SGHTA and CDR2 FQGNSA. There are 14 residues in the CDR3. CDR3 nucleotide sequence: TGTGCCAGCAGCTTCGACTGGTCGAGGAATGAGCAGTTCTTC. Translating gives CASSFDWSRNEQFF.

The CDR3 region has the DNA TGTGCCACCAGACAAGAGCGCACAGATACGCAGTATTTT. Its protein is CATRQERTDTQYF. V usage is TRBV10-3 and J usage is TRBJ2-3; D is ambiguous. CDR1 is ENHRY, CDR2 SYGVKD, per germline. V was shortened by 10 bases and J by 1 base, with 12 bases between the two germline ends. This CDR3 comprises 13 residues.

On this clone itself: The final CDR3 position lacks the conserved phenylalanine or tryptophan, pointing to a likely read error. The DNA is left out, because the CDR3 cannot be placed on it with certainty; the CDR3 is given as TCRdb lists it. This chain connects TRBV2 to TRBJ2-7; the table's D call of TRBD1 was not tested on the DNA. The CDR3 is 13 residues long, counting both termini. Germline V gene sequence: CDR1 SNHLY, CDR2 FYNNEI. The CDR3 protein is CASRSNWDREGFL.

This chain uses TRBV6-5 with TRBJ2-3; TRBD2 matches at 13 bases. The germline V gene encodes CDR1 MNHEY and CDR2 SVGAGI. The CDR3 is made up of 15 amino acids. Germline trimming cut 5 bases from V and 3 bases from J; bases unmatched to any gene: 2. CDR3 coding DNA: TGTGCCAGCAGTGCACTAGCGGGAGGGACAGATACGCAGTATTTT. Translation: CASSALAGGTDTQYF.

J is TRBJ2-2 and V is TRBV5-1, with no clear D. This CDR3 region has 13 residues. V shed 4 bases and J shed 7 bases, with 11 bases lying between them. Germline V gene data show CDR1 as SGHRS and CDR2 as YFSETQ. This chain's CDR3 is CASSTRPDGELFF. CDR3 DNA: TGCGCCAGCAGCACGAGACCGGACGGGGAGCTGTTTTTT.

The chain couples TRBV11-3 to TRBJ2-1; D possibly corresponds to TRBD2 (6 bases). The CDR3 sequence is 16 residues long. With 0 bases removed from V and 4 bases from J, the gap between germline ends came to 13 bases. The germline V gene encodes CDR1 SGHNT and CDR2 YENEEA. CDR3 residues: CASSLDLQSGYNEQFF. The CDR3 nucleotides read TGTGCCAGCAGCTTAGATCTCCAAAGCGGGTACAATGAGCAGTTCTTC. Looking up the rest from reference TRBV11-3 and TRBJ2-1 gives the full variable domain: EAGVVQSPRYKIIEKKQPVAFWCNPISGHNTLYWYLQNLGQGPELLIRYENEEAVDDSQLPKDRFSAERLKGVDSTLKIQPAELGDSAVYLCASSLDLQSGYNEQFFGPGTRLTVL.

The V gene is TRBV19, the J gene TRBJ1-5; D is perhaps TRBD1 (5 bases). V was trimmed by 5 bases and J by 0 bases, leaving 17 bases between them. The germline CDR1 and CDR2 sequences are LNHDA and SQIVND (reference sequence). The CDR3 has 17 amino acids. Here the CDR3 reads CASSPRGSLYSNQPQHF. The CDR3 region has the DNA TGTGCCAGTAGTCCGCGGGGCAGTTTATATAGCAATCAGCCCCAGCATTTT.

This sequence joins TRBV5-1 and TRBJ2-3, with D uncertain. The CDR3 is 13 amino acids. V was clipped by 4 bases and J by 2 bases, with 8 bases between them. Germline assignment: CDR1 SGHRS and CDR2 YFSETQ. DNA of the CDR3: TGCGCCAGCAGCACCGCATACACAGATACGCAGTATTTT. This codes for CASSTAYTDTQYF.

V gene TRBV18 combines with J gene TRBJ2-5; D unclear. V shed 1 base and J shed 4 bases, with 13 bases lying between them. Looked up from germline, CDR1 is KGHSH and CDR2 is LQKENI. This CDR3 is 15 amino acids long. For the CDR3, the DNA is TGTGCCAGCTCACCACTCGCTTCGGGCCGAGAGACCCAGTACTTC. Translating gives CASSPLASGRETQYF.

The V and J genes are TRBV7-2 and TRBJ1-3; D not resolved. There are 13 residues in the CDR3. CDR1 is SGHTA and CDR2 is FQGNSA in the germline V gene. Trimming took 5 bases from V and 16 from J, leaving 21 bases between them. Written as DNA, the CDR3 is TGTGCCAGCAGCACCGGACGAGGGTATGGTTGGTATTTT. Its translation is CASSTGRGYGWYF.

The chain employs TRBV5-1 and TRBJ2-2; the match to TRBD2 covers 7 bases. The CDR3 has 17 residues. Looked up from germline, CDR1 is SGHRS and CDR2 is YFSETQ. With 0 bases clipped from V and 2 bases from J, the junction kept 7 bases outside the gene matches. CDR3 bases: TGCGCCAGCAGCTTGGGAGCGGGGAACTTAAACACCGGGGAGCTGTTTTTT. This translates into CASSLGAGNLNTGELFF. The full variable domain, completed using reference TRBV5-1 and TRBJ2-2, is KAGVTQTPRYLIKTRGQQVTLSCSPISGHRSVSWYQQTPGQGLQFLFEYFSETQRNKGNFPGRFSGRQFSNSRSEMNVSTLELGDSALYLCASSLGAGNLNTGELFFGEGSRLTVL.